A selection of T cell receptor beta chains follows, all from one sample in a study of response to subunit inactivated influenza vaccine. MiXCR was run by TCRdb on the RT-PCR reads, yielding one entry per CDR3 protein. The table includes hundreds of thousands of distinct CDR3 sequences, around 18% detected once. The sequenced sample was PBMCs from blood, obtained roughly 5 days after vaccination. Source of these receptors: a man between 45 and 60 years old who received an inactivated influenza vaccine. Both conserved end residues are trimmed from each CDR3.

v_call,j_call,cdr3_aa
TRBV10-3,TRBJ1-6,AISGEGPLH
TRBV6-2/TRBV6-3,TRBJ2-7,ASSPRWGNEQY
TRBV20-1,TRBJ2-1,SARDSGTRSYNEQF
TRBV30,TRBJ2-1,AWNRAGGPNEQF
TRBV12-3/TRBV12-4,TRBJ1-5,ASRPTGASNQPQH
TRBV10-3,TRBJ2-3,AISVVLLRAGLTDTQY
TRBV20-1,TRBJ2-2,SARGRDPGELF
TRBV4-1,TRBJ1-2,ASSQEEGTPFYGYT
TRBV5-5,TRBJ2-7,ASSTEGLAGYEQY
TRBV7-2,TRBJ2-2,ASSVTSGRIVGELF
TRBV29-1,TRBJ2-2,SAFLGGTGELF
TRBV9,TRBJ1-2,ASSVAGQGNYGYT
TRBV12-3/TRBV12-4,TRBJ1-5,ASRRDRVQPQH
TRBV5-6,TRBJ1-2,ASNRGGAPYYGYT
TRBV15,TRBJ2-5,ATSREGAQETQY
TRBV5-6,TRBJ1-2,ASSLTGTAINYGYT
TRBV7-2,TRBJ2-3,ASSLAASRWGTDTQY
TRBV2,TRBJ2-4,ASRRLAGGDIQY
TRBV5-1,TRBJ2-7,ASSETGELPYEQY
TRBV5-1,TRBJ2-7,ASSLGGLDHEQY
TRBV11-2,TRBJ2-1,ASRKGAGGRNNEQF